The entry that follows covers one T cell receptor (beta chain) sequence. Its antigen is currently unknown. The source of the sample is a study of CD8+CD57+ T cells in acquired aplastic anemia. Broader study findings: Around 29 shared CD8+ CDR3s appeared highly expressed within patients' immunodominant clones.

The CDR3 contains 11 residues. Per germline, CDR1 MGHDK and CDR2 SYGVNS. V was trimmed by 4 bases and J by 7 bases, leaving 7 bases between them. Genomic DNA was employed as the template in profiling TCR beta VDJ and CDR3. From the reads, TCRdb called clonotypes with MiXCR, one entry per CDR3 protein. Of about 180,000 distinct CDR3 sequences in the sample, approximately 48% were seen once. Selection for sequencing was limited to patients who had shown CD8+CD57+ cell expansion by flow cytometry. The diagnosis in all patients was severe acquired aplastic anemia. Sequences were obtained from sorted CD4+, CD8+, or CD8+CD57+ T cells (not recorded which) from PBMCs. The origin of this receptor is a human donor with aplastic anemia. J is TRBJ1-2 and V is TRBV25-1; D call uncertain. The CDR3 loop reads CASSVVGGYTF. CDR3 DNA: TGTGCCAGCAGTGTTGTGGGTGGCTACACCTTC.